This T cell receptor beta chain stems from a study of blood T cell repertoires in COVID-19. Study summary: Researchers got acute and convalescent COVID-19 samples from the United States, Italy and Spain. Nucleic acid was either cDNA or gDNA, and it came from T cells, B-cell-depleted T cells, or PBMCs.

Original processing methods: Amplification of reference gene primers provided the estimated nucleated cell counts. Some clones are missing from TCRdb's copy, which holds only in-frame ones; the method was immunoSEQ multiplex PCR. The DNA was the basis for D and trimming; V, J and clone size are from that table. The table lists 70,000 to 100,000 clones, approximately 75% of them singletons. Sequencing input: peripheral blood. This sequence originates from a woman in her 50s with acute or convalescent COVID-19.

DNA for the CDR3: TGTGCCAGTAGTATAGACACTCTGAACACTGAAGCTTTCTTT. Its protein is CASSIDTLNTEAFF. The rearrangement links TRBV19 to TRBJ1-1; unclear D gene. The CDR3 has 14 residues. Germline CDR1 reads LNHDA; CDR2 reads SQIVND (reference sequence). Trimming stripped 0 bases from V and 0 bases from J, with 5 bases between.